This T cell receptor (beta chain) stems from a study of T cell changes during pregnancy in multiple sclerosis. Sequenced by immunoSEQ multiplex PCR; TCRdb stores in-frame clones only, minus some. The table lists 100,000 or so clones, more than 90% of them singletons, with around 3.1% in the top ten. Looked up from germline, CDR1 is MNHEY and CDR2 is SVGAGI. CDR3 length equals 15 residues. V was cut by 5 bases and J by 4 bases, with 15 bases left in between. The receptor was isolated from a female donor with multiple sclerosis, enrolled in a pregnancy study. Sequenced here: peripheral blood, sampled in the second trimester of pregnancy. The gene calls are TRBV6-5 and TRBJ1-5, with D perhaps matching TRBD1 (6 bases). CDR3 bases: TGTGCCAGCAGTGCGACGACAGGCCAGAATCAGCCCCAGCATTTT. This encodes CASSATTGQNQPQHF.